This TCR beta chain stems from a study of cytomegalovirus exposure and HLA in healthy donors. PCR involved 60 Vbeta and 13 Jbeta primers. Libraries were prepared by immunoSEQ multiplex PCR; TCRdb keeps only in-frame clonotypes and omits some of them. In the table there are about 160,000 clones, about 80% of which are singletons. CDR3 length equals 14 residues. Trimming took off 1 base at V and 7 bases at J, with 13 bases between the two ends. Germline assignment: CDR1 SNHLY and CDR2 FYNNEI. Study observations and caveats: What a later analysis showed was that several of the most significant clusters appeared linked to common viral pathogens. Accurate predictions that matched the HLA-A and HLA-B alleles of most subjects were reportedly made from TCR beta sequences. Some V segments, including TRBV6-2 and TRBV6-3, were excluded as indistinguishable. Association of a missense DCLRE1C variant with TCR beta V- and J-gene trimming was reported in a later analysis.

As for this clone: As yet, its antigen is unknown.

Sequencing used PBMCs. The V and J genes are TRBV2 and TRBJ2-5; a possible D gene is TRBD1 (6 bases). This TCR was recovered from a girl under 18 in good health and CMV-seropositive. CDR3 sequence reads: CASSEGQGSRTQYF. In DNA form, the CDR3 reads TGTGCCAGCAGTGAAGGGCAGGGGTCCCGGACCCAGTACTTC.